This T cell receptor beta chain was obtained from a study of T-cell reconstitution after alpha-beta-depleted transplantation in children. This clonotype was detected many times. Its target is unknown. Study results and caveats: T-cell counts and diversity were attributed mostly to newly produced T cells one year after transplant.

Preparation of the TCRbeta library was carried out with unique molecular identifiers. In TCRdb, the PCR reads were re-called with MiXCR into one record per CDR3 protein. The data hold about 98,000 distinct CDR3 sequences, with under 25% observed a single time. V dropped 3 bases and J dropped 3; count of bases not matched to a gene: 7. The CDR3 loop spans 15 amino acids. CDR1 is KGHDR, CDR2 SFDVKD, per germline. The chain is built from TRBV24-1 and TRBJ2-7; 7 positions match TRBD1. The source is a boy younger than 10 with acute lymphoblastic leukemia, due to receive a stem cell transplant. The starting material was PBMCs, obtained before TCRalphabeta/CD19-depleted stem cell transplant. CDR3 DNA sequence: TGTGCCACCAGTGATGCCAGGGACAGATACTACGAGCAGTACTTC. It is translated as CATSDARDRYYEQYF.